The entry below describes one T cell receptor beta chain. This sample is part of a study of blood T cell repertoires in COVID-19. Overall study: Specimens from acute and convalescent COVID-19 originated in the United States, Italy and Spain.

Sequencing used immunoSEQ multiplex PCR; TCRdb keeps in-frame clones, though not all of them. The sample includes roughly 260,000 clones, roughly 84% of them seen just once. CDR1 is MDHEN and CDR2 is SYDVKM in the germline V gene. This CDR3 region has 14 residues. Trimming shortened V by 3 bases and J by 2 bases, and 8 bases separated the two germline ends. This clonotype originated in a woman between 18 and 30 years old with acute or convalescent COVID-19. The chain carries TRBV28 and TRBJ1-5; D gene ambiguous. Specimen: peripheral blood. The CDR3 coding sequence is TGTGCCAGCAGTTTCAACTCGGGCAATCAGCCCCAGCATTTT. Protein sequence: CASSFNSGNQPQHF.